Listed below are T cell receptor beta chains from one sample, sequenced in a study of PD-1 blockade in mismatch repair-deficient tumors. This table comes from immunoSEQ multiplex PCR, and its TCRdb copy is limited to in-frame clones, with some not included. The repertoire holds around 15,000 clones, about 80% seen once, with 3% to 4% in the top ten. The sequencing here drew on PBMCs, taken 4 weeks after starting pembrolizumab. The receptors were sampled from an adult with mismatch repair-deficient cancer. CDR3s include the opening cysteine and the closing phenylalanine or tryptophan. The D gene is left open where the match is weak. Clone size is not always given. Where it is, it says once, few, many or a class for expanded clones.

d_gene: .
j_gene: TRBJ2-1
abundance: .
v_gene: TRBV15
CDR3aa: CATSVSGSYNEQFF
CDR3nt: TGTGCCACCAGTGTGAGCGGCTCCTACAATGAGCAGTTCTTC

d_gene: .
j_gene: TRBJ1-1
abundance: few
v_gene: TRBV30
CDR3aa: CAWTDFTSTEAFF
CDR3nt: TGTGCCTGGACGGACTTCACTAGCACTGAAGCTTTCTTT

d_gene: TRBD1
j_gene: TRBJ2-2
abundance: .
v_gene: TRBV5-4
CDR3aa: CASSFQGARGTGELFF
CDR3nt: TGTGCCAGCAGCTTCCAGGGGGCGAGGGGCACCGGGGAGCTGTTTTTT

d_gene: .
j_gene: TRBJ1-1
abundance: .
v_gene: TRBV6-1
CDR3aa: CASSETGRGTEAFF
CDR3nt: TGTGCCAGCAGTGAAACAGGAAGGGGCACTGAAGCTTTCTTT

d_gene: .
j_gene: TRBJ2-5
abundance: .
v_gene: TRBV19
CDR3aa: CASSPTGSQETQYF
CDR3nt: TGTGCCAGTAGTCCCACAGGGAGCCAAGAGACCCAGTACTTC

d_gene: .
j_gene: TRBJ2-6
abundance: .
v_gene: TRBV28
CDR3aa: CASASVSGANVLTF
CDR3nt: TGTGCCAGCGCGTCCGTTTCTGGGGCCAACGTCCTGACTTTC

d_gene: .
j_gene: TRBJ1-1
abundance: .
v_gene: TRBV29-1
CDR3aa: CSVFPGQGSEAFF
CDR3nt: TGCAGCGTTTTCCCGGGTCAGGGCTCTGAAGCTTTCTTT

d_gene: .
j_gene: TRBJ2-7
abundance: .
v_gene: TRBV5-5
CDR3aa: CASSALLAFEQYF
CDR3nt: TGTGCCAGCAGCGCACTACTAGCTTTCGAGCAGTACTTC

d_gene: TRBD1
j_gene: TRBJ2-6
abundance: .
v_gene: TRBV25-1
CDR3aa: CAPRGDRGVHSGANVLTF
CDR3nt: TGTGCCCCCAGGGGGGACAGGGGGGTACACTCTGGGGCCAACGTCCTGACTTTC

d_gene: TRBD2
j_gene: TRBJ2-1
abundance: .
v_gene: TRBV11-2
CDR3aa: CASSTGLAVNEQFF
CDR3nt: TGTGCCAGCAGCACGGGACTAGCGGTAAATGAGCAGTTCTTC

d_gene: .
j_gene: TRBJ1-6
abundance: .
v_gene: TRBV7-9
CDR3aa: CASSLRGFESPLHF
CDR3nt: TGTGCCAGCAGCTTAAGAGGTTTCGAATCACCCCTCCACTTT

d_gene: TRBD2
j_gene: TRBJ2-3
abundance: .
v_gene: TRBV27
CDR3aa: CASASGGTDTQYF
CDR3nt: TGTGCCAGTGCTAGCGGTGGCACAGATACGCAGTATTTT

d_gene: .
j_gene: TRBJ2-7
abundance: .
v_gene: TRBV5-1
CDR3aa: CASSPGHLEEQYF
CDR3nt: TGCGCCAGCAGCCCGGGACACTTGGAAGAGCAGTACTTC

d_gene: .
j_gene: TRBJ2-1
abundance: .
v_gene: TRBV2
CDR3aa: CASSERRGSYNEQFF
CDR3nt: TGTGCCAGCAGTGAACGGAGAGGGTCCTACAATGAGCAGTTCTTC

d_gene: .
j_gene: TRBJ2-7
abundance: .
v_gene: TRBV6-1
CDR3aa: CASWWQGSSYEQYF
CDR3nt: TGTGCCAGCTGGTGGCAGGGAAGCTCCTACGAGCAGTACTTC

d_gene: .
j_gene: TRBJ1-2
abundance: .
v_gene: TRBV28
CDR3aa: CASGRGIDGYTF
CDR3nt: TGTGCCAGCGGGAGGGGGATAGATGGCTACACCTTC

d_gene: TRBD1
j_gene: TRBJ1-1
abundance: .
v_gene: TRBV30
CDR3aa: CAWSAWDRETEAFF
CDR3nt: TGTGCCTGGAGTGCCTGGGACAGGGAAACTGAAGCTTTCTTT

d_gene: TRBD1
j_gene: TRBJ2-5
abundance: .
v_gene: TRBV6-1
CDR3aa: CASSGWTGGMGETQYF
CDR3nt: TGTGCCAGCAGTGGATGGACAGGGGGCATGGGAGAGACCCAGTACTTC

d_gene: .
j_gene: TRBJ1-1
abundance: .
v_gene: TRBV7-9
CDR3aa: CASSPRTESMNTEAFF
CDR3nt: TGTGCCAGCAGCCCAAGGACAGAGAGCATGAACACTGAAGCTTTCTTT

d_gene: .
j_gene: TRBJ2-5
abundance: .
v_gene: TRBV19
CDR3aa: CASSRGSLETQYF
CDR3nt: TGTGCCAGTAGTAGAGGCAGCCTGGAGACCCAGTACTTC

d_gene: .
j_gene: TRBJ2-7
abundance: large
v_gene: TRBV6-5
CDR3aa: CASRHRDSYEQYF
CDR3nt: TGTGCCAGCAGACACCGGGACTCCTACGAGCAGTACTTC

d_gene: .
j_gene: TRBJ2-3
abundance: .
v_gene: TRBV2
CDR3aa: CASSEGAGSTDTQYF
CDR3nt: TGTGCCAGCAGTGAAGGAGCGGGTAGCACAGATACGCAGTATTTT

d_gene: TRBD2
j_gene: TRBJ2-1
abundance: .
v_gene: TRBV11-3
CDR3aa: CASSLSRQEPSGRFNEQFF
CDR3nt: TGTGCCAGCAGCTTATCGCGGCAGGAACCCAGCGGGAGGTTTAATGAGCAGTTCTTC

d_gene: .
j_gene: TRBJ2-7
abundance: .
v_gene: TRBV29-1
CDR3aa: CSVERDNYEQYF
CDR3nt: TGCAGCGTTGAAAGGGACAACTACGAGCAGTACTTC

d_gene: TRBD2
j_gene: TRBJ2-5
abundance: .
v_gene: TRBV9
CDR3aa: CASSVDGAGVETQYF
CDR3nt: TGTGCCAGCAGCGTAGATGGAGCGGGAGTAGAGACCCAGTACTTC

d_gene: TRBD2
j_gene: TRBJ2-7
abundance: .
v_gene: TRBV5-1
CDR3aa: CASILLAGDYEQYF
CDR3nt: TGCGCCAGCATACTATTAGCGGGAGACTACGAGCAGTACTTC

d_gene: .
j_gene: TRBJ1-2
abundance: .
v_gene: TRBV5-6
CDR3aa: CASSLNSEYQLWSGYGYTF
CDR3nt: TGTGCCAGCAGCTTGAACTCAGAGTACCAACTATGGTCCGGCTATGGCTACACCTTC

d_gene: .
j_gene: TRBJ2-3
abundance: .
v_gene: TRBV9
CDR3aa: CASSVSGLAPDTQYF
CDR3nt: TGTGCCAGCAGCGTGAGCGGGCTGGCCCCAGATACGCAGTATTTT